A single sample gave rise to the 2 T cell receptor beta chains below, sequenced in a study of blood T cell repertoires in COVID-19. The data were produced by immunoSEQ multiplex PCR, yet TCRdb's version contains in-frame clones alone and is incomplete. Of roughly 380,000 clones listed, about 88% are singletons. Sequenced sample: PBMCs or T cells enriched from blood (not recorded which). The receptor set was obtained from a woman aged 25-40 years who had recovered from COVID-19.

The gene calls are TRBV7-9 and TRBJ1-1; 10 nucleotides align to TRBD1. J lost 6 bases, V lost 1 base, and 8 bases had no gene match. The CDR3 has 16 amino acids. Germline values: CDR1 SEHNR, CDR2 FQNEAQ (reference sequence). CDR3 protein: CASSLVGGTGDPEAFF. The CDR3 DNA reads TGTGCCAGCAGCTTAGTAGGTGGGACAGGGGACCCTGAAGCTTTCTTT.

The chain employs TRBV2 and TRBJ2-7; TRBD2 matches at 11 bases. J lost 5 bases, V lost 4 bases, and 4 bases had no gene match. This CDR3 is built from 14 residues. Germline CDR1 SNHLY, CDR2 FYNNEI. The CDR3 coding sequence is TGTGCCAGCAGTGTAGCGGGGGGGGGACACGAGCAGTACTTC. Translating gives CASSVAGGGHEQYF.